A selection of T cell receptor beta chains follows, all from one sample in a study of blood T cell repertoires in COVID-19. The repertoire was sequenced with immunoSEQ multiplex PCR; TCRdb's copy has only in-frame clones and lacks some. The sample has fewer than 500,000 clones, roughly 87% seen once; the top ten hold just under 2%. The sequencing input was PBMCs or T cells enriched from blood (not recorded which). The receptors shown here come from a woman aged 18-35 years with acute COVID-19. Both conserved end residues are part of each CDR3. The D gene is left open where the match is weak. Only part of the rows carry a size: once, few, many, or a class if the clone is expanded.

. | TRBJ2-7 | TRBV10-3 | few | CAISEQGREQYF | TGTGCCATCAGTGAGCAGGGGCGAGAGCAGTACTTC
TRBD1 | TRBJ2-1 | TRBV10-3 | few | CAIRTGTGLLNEQFF | TGTGCCATCAGGACCGGGACAGGGTTACTCAATGAGCAGTTCTTC
TRBD1 | TRBJ1-3 | TRBV10-1 | . | CASTPDRGQGNTIYF | TGCGCCAGCACGCCGGACAGGGGGCAAGGAAACACCATATATTTT
TRBD2 | TRBJ2-7 | TRBV29-1 | . | CSVYGLAGGPLIYEQYF | TGCAGCGTTTATGGACTAGCGGGAGGGCCGCTCATCTACGAGCAGTACTTC
TRBD1 | TRBJ1-4 | TRBV13 | . | CASSLDRGQANEKLFF | TGTGCCAGCAGCCTCGACAGGGGGCAGGCTAATGAAAAACTGTTTTTT
TRBD2 | TRBJ2-7 | TRBV3-1/TRBV3-2 | . | CASSQGLAGDYEQYF | TGTGCCAGCAGCCAGGGACTAGCGGGGGACTACGAGCAGTACTTC
TRBD1 | TRBJ1-1 | TRBV6-2/TRBV6-3 | . | CASSYVTDGTGPNTEAFF | TGTGCCAGCAGTTACGTTACCGATGGGACAGGGCCAAACACTGAAGCTTTCTTT
. | TRBJ2-5 | TRBV20-1 | few | CSASEETQYF | TGCAGTGCTTCCGAAGAGACCCAGTACTTC
. | TRBJ1-1 | TRBV7-9 | . | CASSSTGIEAFF | TGTGCCAGCAGCTCCACAGGGATTGAAGCTTTCTTT
TRBD1 | TRBJ1-2 | TRBV7-2 | . | CASSLTGVSNYGYTF | TGTGCCAGCAGCCTTACAGGGGTCTCTAACTATGGCTACACCTTC
TRBD2 | TRBJ2-5 | TRBV7-9 | . | CASTRGGRQETQYF | TGTGCCAGCACGCGCGGGGGGCGCCAAGAGACCCAGTACTTC
TRBD2 | TRBJ2-3 | TRBV5-1 | . | CASSLSLAGSDTQYF | TGCGCCAGCAGCTTGAGCCTAGCGGGGTCAGATACGCAGTATTTT
TRBD2 | TRBJ2-3 | TRBV9 | . | CASSVSSGSSDTQYF | TGTGCCAGCAGCGTCTCAAGCGGGAGCTCAGATACGCAGTATTTT
TRBD1 | TRBJ1-2 | TRBV5-1 | . | CASSLTGEGYTF | TGCGCCAGCAGCCTTACAGGGGAGGGCTACACCTTC
. | TRBJ1-3 | TRBV5-6 | once | CASSGPGHLSGNTIYF | TGTGCCAGCAGCGGCCCAGGCCACCTCTCTGGAAACACCATATATTTT
. | TRBJ2-7 | TRBV9 | . | CASSTGGTHEQYF | TGTGCCAGCAGTACTGGGGGCACCCACGAGCAGTACTTC
. | TRBJ1-6 | TRBV4-2 | once | CASSQDSGGGGSPLHF | TGTGCCAGCAGCCAAGATAGTGGCGGGGGCGGTTCACCCCTCCACTTT
. | TRBJ1-2 | TRBV4-3 | . | CASSQELGGTVADGYTF | TGCGCCAGCAGCCAAGAGCTCGGGGGGACGGTAGCTGATGGCTACACCTTC
. | TRBJ1-5 | TRBV6-5 | . | CASSSFGGNQPQHF | TGTGCCAGCAGTAGCTTCGGGGGCAATCAGCCCCAGCATTTT
TRBD1 | TRBJ1-3 | TRBV7-2 | . | CASSIAGQSSGNTIYF | TGTGCCAGCAGCATCGCGGGACAGAGCTCTGGAAACACCATATATTTT
TRBD2 | TRBJ2-7 | TRBV5-5 | . | CASSLEGGGSYEQYF | TGTGCCAGCAGCTTGGAGGGCGGGGGCTCCTACGAGCAGTACTTC
. | TRBJ1-1 | TRBV16 | . | CASSQFSSGNTEAFF | TGTGCCAGCAGCCAATTCTCTTCCGGGAACACTGAAGCTTTCTTT
TRBD2 | TRBJ2-7 | TRBV4-3 | . | CASSQGLAGGSAYEQYF | TGCGCCAGCAGCCAGGGACTAGCGGGAGGGTCGGCCTACGAGCAGTACTTC
. | TRBJ2-2 | TRBV7-2 | . | CASSFLDSLDTGELFF | TGTGCCAGCAGCTTCCTGGACAGTCTTGACACGGGGGAGCTGTTTTTT
. | TRBJ1-1 | TRBV19 | . | CASRQGGTEAFF | TGTGCCAGTAGGCAGGGAGGCACTGAAGCTTTCTTT
TRBD1 | TRBJ1-1 | TRBV2 | . | CARDREGVNTEAFF | TGTGCCAGGGACAGGGAGGGCGTAAACACTGAAGCTTTCTTT
TRBD1 | TRBJ1-2 | TRBV3-1/TRBV3-2 | . | CASSLHRGQGYTF | TGTGCCAGCAGCCTCCACAGGGGGCAAGGCTACACCTTC
TRBD1 | TRBJ1-5 | TRBV7-9 | . | CASSWGTDNQPQHF | TGTGCCAGCAGCTGGGGGACAGACAATCAGCCCCAGCATTTT
TRBD2 | TRBJ2-1 | TRBV2 | . | CASSDAAGGPQDEQFF | TGTGCCAGCAGCGACGCAGCGGGAGGGCCTCAGGATGAGCAGTTCTTC
TRBD1 | TRBJ1-3 | TRBV19 | few | CASTLDRVWNTIYF | TGTGCCAGTACCCTGGACAGGGTCTGGAACACCATATATTTT
TRBD1 | TRBJ2-7 | TRBV4-1 | . | CASSLLDRGSYEQYF | TGCGCCAGCAGCCTTCTCGACAGGGGTTCCTACGAGCAGTACTTC
. | TRBJ1-5 | TRBV10-3 | once | CAISGFRGGTQHF | TGTGCCATCAGTGGATTTAGGGGGGGCACCCAGCATTTT
TRBD1 | TRBJ1-5 | TRBV6-6 | . | CASSATGGGNQPQHF | TGTGCCAGCTCTGCGACAGGGGGTGGCAATCAGCCCCAGCATTTT
. | TRBJ2-7 | TRBV11-1 | . | CASSLESGNFEQYF | TGTGCCAGCAGCTTAGAGTCGGGGAATTTCGAGCAGTACTTC
. | TRBJ1-5 | TRBV2 | . | CASSDRVNQPQHF | TGTGCCAGCAGTGACAGGGTCAATCAGCCCCAGCATTTT